Below are 15 T cell receptor beta chains sequenced from a single sample in a study of regulatory T cells in long-lasting Graves disease. Combining iRepertoire HTBI primers with Arm-PCR of CDR3 regions, the authors built TCR beta libraries. TCRdb reprocessed the multiplex PCR reads via MiXCR and lists one record per CDR3 protein. Here the sample spans roughly 400,000 distinct CDR3 sequences, 16% being singletons. Time point indicated: newly diagnosed GD, antithyroid drugs for less than 3 months. PBMC-extracted RNA yielded the TCR library. Another study also made use of these data, one on T cells in Graves' hyperthyroidism and ophthalmopathy.

Specimen: peripheral blood mononuclear cells (PBMCs), collected at new diagnosis, from a patient treated with antithyroid drugs. The receptors derive from a woman younger than 35 with Graves disease.

In its sample, this clonotype was seen many times. This chain uses TRBV6-2 or TRBV6-3 with TRBJ2-1, with a tentative D call TRBD2 (5 bases). Trimming removed 8 bases at V and 8 bases at J, with 16 bases between. Germline lookup yields CDR1 MNHEY and CDR2 SVGEGT. The CDR3 has 13 residues. The CDR3 nucleotides read TGTGCCAGCTGTCCGGGAACGGCCGATGAGCAGTTCTTC. Translation gives CASCPGTADEQFF.

Many counts were recorded for this clonotype. The V and J genes are TRBV6-1 and TRBJ2-6, with 10 bases lining up with TRBD2. V shed 7 bases and J 0 bases; nucleotides not matched to a gene: 15. Germline V gene data show CDR1 as MNHNS and CDR2 as SASEGT. This CDR3 contains 20 residues. CDR3 region: CASNQDRVPSGGSGANVLTF. The CDR3 DNA reads as TGTGCCAGCAACCAGGACAGGGTCCCTAGCGGGGGCTCTGGGGCCAACGTCCTGACTTTC.

This clonotype has at least ten counts. This chain connects TRBV28 to TRBJ2-7, with unresolved D. The CDR3 length is 13 residues. The germline V gene encodes CDR1 MDHEN and CDR2 SYDVKM. Trimming left V 6 bases short and J 3 bases short, with 12 bases between. DNA for the CDR3: TGTGCCAGCAGCTCTCGCGAGATCTACGAGCAGTACTTC. Encoded protein: CASSSREIYEQYF.

This clonotype was seen many times. The rearrangement joins TRBV18 to TRBJ1-1; D is unresolved. CDR1 is KGHSH, CDR2 LQKENI, per germline. The CDR3 covers 12 residues. V lost 3 bases and J lost 3, with 5 bases in between. The CDR3 region has the DNA TGTGCCAGCTCACCCCCCGACACTGAAGCTTTCTTT. Protein product: CASSPPDTEAFF.

This clonotype was counted many times. The chain joins TRBV7-2 to TRBJ2-3; 10 bases line up with TRBD1. J lost 1 base, V lost 4 bases, and 2 bases had no gene match. This CDR3 comprises 15 residues. CDR1 and CDR2 from the germline V gene are SGHTA and FQGNSA. CDR3 sequence reads: CASSSGTGGTDTQYF. CDR3 DNA sequence: TGTGCCAGCAGCTCCGGGACAGGGGGCACAGATACGCAGTATTTT.

This clonotype occurred a few times. The chain carries TRBV10-3 and TRBJ1-2; TRBD1 is a possible D gene (6 bases). Between the trimmed V and J ends, which lost 2 bases and 8 bases, there was a span of 18 bases. CDR3 length: 15 residues. Germline V lookup: CDR1 ENHRY, CDR2 SYGVKD. The CDR3 DNA is TGTGCCATCAGTGAGCCAGGGTTCAGGGGCATGGGCTACACCTTC. Translated, it gives CAISEPGFRGMGYTF.

This clonotype was detected ten times or more. This sequence joins TRBV7-2 and TRBJ2-7; 10 bases line up with TRBD2. CDR1 and CDR2 from the germline V gene are SGHTA and FQGNSA. This CDR3 contains 15 residues. The V gene end was trimmed by 5 bases and the J gene end by 2 bases; junction bases not matched to a gene: 6. DNA for the CDR3: TGTGCCAGCAGCCGCGGACTAGCGGCCACCTACGAGCAGTACTTC. The encoded protein is CASSRGLAATYEQYF.

Comment on this clonotype: A read error may produce the germline difference seen at one junction end. This sequence joins TRBV4-1 and TRBJ2-1; weak D call: TRBD2 (5 bases). The CDR3 loop spans 13 amino acids. Germline V lookup: CDR1 MGHRA, CDR2 YSYEKL. The chain's CDR3 is CASSQDRDIEQLF. CDR3 DNA sequence: TGCGCCAGCAGCCAAGACCGGGATATTGAGCAGCTCTTC.

This clonotype has just a few counts. This chain joins TRBV30 and TRBJ1-1; 7 bases match TRBD1. V dropped 0 bases and J dropped 3; count of bases not matched to a gene: 1. The CDR3 totals 13 residues. The germline CDR1 and CDR2 sequences are GTSNPN and SVGIG (reference sequence). CDR3 bases: TGTGCCTGGAGTGTAACAGGGGACACTGAAGCTTTCTTT. Its translation is CAWSVTGDTEAFF.

This clonotype occurred a few times. The chain links TRBV7-2 to TRBJ2-1, with 8 bases lining up with TRBD2. The CDR3 has 14 residues. Looked up from germline, CDR1 is SGHTA and CDR2 is FQGNSA. V lost 4 bases, J lost 7 bases, and 6 bases stayed unmatched. The CDR3 sequence is CASSSSGGRNEQFF. The CDR3 DNA is TGTGCCAGCAGCTCATCGGGAGGGAGAAATGAGCAGTTCTTC.

This clonotype was observed many times. The chain links TRBV28 to TRBJ2-1, with 9 bases that match TRBD1. The germline V gene has CDR1 MDHEN and CDR2 SYDVKM. The CDR3 is made up of 16 amino acids. The junction had 8 bases not matched to a gene; V was cut back by 6 bases and J by 2 bases. The CDR3 region is CASRPTGTGPYNEQFF. Written as DNA, the CDR3 is TGTGCCAGCAGACCCACCGGGACAGGGCCCTACAATGAGCAGTTCTTC.

Details on this clonotype: Just one base apart from a much larger clone, this may be a read error. This chain joins TRBV7-9 and TRBJ2-1, with TRBD2 matching 9 bases. The CDR3 has 16 residues. Germline V CDR1 and CDR2: SEHNR, FQNEAQ (reference sequence). This CDR3 reads CASSPELLAGLGERFF. The CDR3 DNA reads TGTGCCAGCAGCCCAGAGCTACTAGCGGGCCTGGGAGAGCGGTTCTTC.

Only a few counts were recorded for this clonotype. Since no conserved phenylalanine or tryptophan closes the CDR3, a read error is the likely cause. No DNA is shown, since the ends of the CDR3 on it are uncertain; the CDR3 is the one TCRdb lists. Here the CDR3 reads CSIDGVRL. The V call is TRBV20-1, the J call TRBJ2-7. CDR1 is DFQATT, CDR2 SNEGSKA, per germline (reference sequence). The CDR3 spans 8 residues, counting both ends.

A remark on this clonotype: With a far larger clone one base away, a read error is the likely cause. This chain joins TRBV6-2 or TRBV6-3 and TRBJ2-7, with D tentatively TRBD1 or TRBD2 (5 bases each). The CDR3 has 15 residues. Germline V gives CDR1 MNHEY, CDR2 SVGEGT. Between the trimmed V and J ends, which lost 7 bases and 7 bases, there was a span of 23 bases. The CDR3 DNA reads TGTGCCAGCACCTACGGGGTGCTGGGGGTGGATGAGCAGTACTTC. As protein: CASTYGVLGVDEQYF.

In its sample, this clonotype was seen many times. CDR3 region: CASTPAGGSYNEQFF. DNA for the CDR3: TGTGCCAGCACCCCCGCTGGCGGCAGCTACAATGAGCAGTTCTTC. This chain links TRBV28 with TRBJ2-1; D ambiguous. The CDR3 is 15 residues long. Germline V gene lookup returns CDR1 MDHEN and CDR2 SYDVKM. Trimming removed 7 bases at V and 3 bases at J, with 16 bases between.